The clone carrying this T cell receptor (beta chain) appeared a single time. Its antigen is not identified. This entry comes from a study of cytomegalovirus exposure and HLA in healthy donors. Looking at the study overall: Clustering assigned 81% of the approximately 400 genotyped donors to the Caucasian-associated ancestry cluster.

General study points: Immune exposure information comprised only CMV serostatus. It was reported that TCR beta sequences correctly inferred the HLA-A and HLA-B alleles for most subjects. In a later analysis, parvovirus B19, influenza, CMV and Epstein-Barr virus appeared linked to several top co-occurrence clusters.

Germline CDR1 and CDR2: SGHNT and YYREEE (reference sequence). Trimming left V 4 bases short and J 1 base short, with 11 bases between. The length of the CDR3 is 14 residues. The PCR ran on 60 Vbeta and 13 Jbeta primers. Only in-frame clones appear in the TCRdb table, and some are missing; sequencing was by immunoSEQ multiplex PCR. Of around 160,000 clones listed, roughly four fifths are singletons. This TCR was recovered from a middle-aged woman in good health and CMV-seronegative. J is TRBJ1-1 and V is TRBV5-4; weak D call: TRBD1 (5 bases). Sequenced material: PBMCs. CDR3 in amino acids: CASSPQQENTEAFF. DNA for the CDR3: TGTGCCAGCAGCCCCCAACAGGAGAACACTGAAGCTTTCTTT.